The entry that follows covers one T cell receptor beta chain sequence. The CDR3 is 15 amino acids. V lost 1 base to trimming and J lost 7 bases; unmatched junction nucleotides: 9. Germline V gives CDR1 SGHAT, CDR2 FQNNGV. The entry originates in a study of blood T cell repertoires in COVID-19. Assay: immunoSEQ multiplex PCR; the TCRdb copy retains only in-frame clones and omits some. The sample holds about 60,000 clones, 55% to 75% seen once. Sequenced input: peripheral blood. The TCR sequence derives from a woman aged 70-85 years with COVID-19, enrolled during active disease. The gene calls are TRBV11-2 and TRBJ2-7; 8 nucleotides agree with TRBD2. The DNA of the CDR3 is TGTGCCAGCAGCTTAGGGGCGGGAGGCCGCGGGGAGCAGTACGTC. It codes for CASSLGAGGRGEQYV.